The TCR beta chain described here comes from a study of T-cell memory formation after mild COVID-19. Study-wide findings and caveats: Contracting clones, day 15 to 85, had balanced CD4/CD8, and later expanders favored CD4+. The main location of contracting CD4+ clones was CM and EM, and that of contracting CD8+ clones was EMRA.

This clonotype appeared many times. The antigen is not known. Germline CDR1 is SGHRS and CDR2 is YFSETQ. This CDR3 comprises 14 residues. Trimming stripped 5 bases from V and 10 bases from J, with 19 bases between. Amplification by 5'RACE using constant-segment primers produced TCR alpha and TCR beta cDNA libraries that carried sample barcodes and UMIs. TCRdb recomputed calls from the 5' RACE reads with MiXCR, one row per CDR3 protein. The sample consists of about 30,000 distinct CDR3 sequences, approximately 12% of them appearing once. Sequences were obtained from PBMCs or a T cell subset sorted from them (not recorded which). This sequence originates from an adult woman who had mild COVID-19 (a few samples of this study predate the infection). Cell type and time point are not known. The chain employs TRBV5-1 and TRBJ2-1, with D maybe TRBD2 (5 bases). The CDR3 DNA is TGCGCCAGCAGTTCCACCGGGCCCTTAGCGGAGCAGTTCTTC. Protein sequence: CASSSTGPLAEQFF. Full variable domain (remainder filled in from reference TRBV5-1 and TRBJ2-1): KAGVTQTPRYLIKTRGQQVTLSCSPISGHRSVSWYQQTPGQGLQFLFEYFSETQRNKGNFPGRFSGRQFSNSRSEMNVSTLELGDSALYLCASSSTGPLAEQFFGPGTRLTVL.